This T cell receptor (beta chain) appears in the sequencing data of a study of blood T cell repertoires in COVID-19 (dated by TCRdb to the early 2020s). In the study overall: Samples covering the acute and convalescent phases of COVID-19 were provided by collaborators in the United States, Italy and Spain. The prospective study material was composed of cDNA or gDNA derived from T cells, B-cell-depleted T cells, or PBMCs. The samples were drawn from two sources: the first 160 participants of the ongoing ImmuneRACE study, and some 1,300 subjects contributed by 6 global collaborators. The dataset comprised deeply sampled blood TCRbeta repertoires from subjects exposed to, actively infected with, or recovered from COVID-19. Nearly every sample came with metadata listing a de-identified subject ID, COVID-19 status, age in years and sex. Where available, HLA class I and class II types were obtained from metadata supplied by the sample provider rather than from assay-based typing. A freely available public database, intended as a resource for researchers studying the immune response to SARS-CoV-2, is where the repertoires were released. Results the study describes overall, beyond this receptor: How much clinical and demographic metadata was included differed by source and by participant, and the metadata was provided uncurated.

CDR1 SQVTM and CDR2 ANQGSEA are derived from the germline V gene. V is shortened by 6 bases, J by 6 bases, and the region joining them spans 8 bases. The CDR3, from cysteine to phenylalanine, totals 10 residues. Solely the CDR3 DNA is kept, with 30 bases framed from the first base. TCRbeta CDR3 regions were amplified from genomic DNA using the immunoSEQ Assay, a bias-controlled multiplex PCR. The authors' analysis ran thus. Nucleated cell counts per sample were estimated from amplification of reference gene primers within the assay. Sequence reads were collapsed and filtered to measure the absolute abundance of every unique TCRbeta CDR3 rearrangement. For each sample, productive Simpson clonality was calculated as the square root of Simpson's diversity index over productive rearrangements. TCRdb retrieved this table from immuneACCESS and kept in-frame rearrangements only. Not all clones are present; in checked studies, unresolved V genes account for under half, and no reason is known for the remainder. That table furnishes V, J and clone size, whereas the DNA furnished D and trimming. For this sample there are 300,000 to 350,000 clones; 87% appear just once. The ten largest clones take up roughly 2.3% of the sample.

About this clone: Its target antigen remains unknown. No much larger clonotype is one base removed from it; base qualities were not supplied.

The collaborating institutions used their own protocols to collect whole blood in K2EDTA tubes. For TCRbeta analysis, collaborators shipped samples as frozen whole blood, isolated PBMCs, or DNA extracted from either of those sample types. The chain employs TRBV29-1 and TRBJ1-1; the D gene is perhaps TRBD1, on 5 matching bases. The receptor's source is a man in his late teens or twenties with active or convalescent COVID-19. Sequenced sample: peripheral blood. The nucleotides read TGCAGCGTCGCGGGGGCTGAAGCTTTCTTT. Translated, this gives CSVAGAEAFF.